The 28 T cell receptor beta chains below were found in one sample sequenced in a study of CD8 T cells in Susac syndrome. It was with random hexamers that 0.5 to 1 ug RNA was reverse transcribed. TCRdb re-called the immunoSEQ multiplex PCR reads with MiXCR, one entry per CDR3 protein. In the table there are 250,000 to 300,000 distinct CDR3 sequences, about 85% of which are singletons. Sequenced sample: CD8+ T cells from PBMCs. Receptors originate from a human donor with multiple sclerosis.

V usage is TRBV27 and J usage is TRBJ2-7, with D possibly being TRBD1 or TRBD2 (5 bases each). Trimming stripped 4 bases from V and 2 bases from J, with 18 bases between. The CDR3 covers 16 residues. Germline V gene data show CDR1 as MNHEY and CDR2 as SMNVEV (reference sequence). The CDR3 bases are TGTGCCAGCAGTTGGTCCCTTGGGACGGAAACCTACGAGCAGTACTTC. This sequence encodes CASSWSLGTETYEQYF.

The rearrangement links TRBV14 to TRBJ1-2; 8 positions match TRBD1. The CDR3 spans 18 residues. The ends lost 4 bases at V and 0 bases at J; junction bases unmatched: 13. Germline CDR1 and CDR2: SGHDN and FVKESK. The CDR3 nucleotides are TGTGCCAGCAGCCCCCATCGGCAGGGGGCTCCATCTAACTATGGCTACACCTTC. Its protein product is CASSPHRQGAPSNYGYTF.

In regard to this clonotype: Relative to the germline gene, one junction end is altered; a read error may explain this. The rearrangement links TRBV7-9 to TRBJ2-3, with 7 bases fitting TRBD2. CDR3 length: 14 residues. Germline-derived CDR1 and CDR2 are SEHNR and FQNEAQ (reference sequence). CDR3 protein: CASSLAGDTDTQYF. For the CDR3, the DNA is TGTGCCAGCAGTTTAGCGGGCGACACAGATACGCAGTATTTT.

The chain combines TRBV6-2 or TRBV6-3 with TRBJ2-7, with D unresolved. The CDR3 has 14 amino acids. Trimming shortened V by 6 bases and J by 3 bases, and 15 bases separated the two germline ends. The V gene's germline CDR1 is MNHEY and CDR2 SVGEGT. Here the CDR3 reads CASSGEPGFYEQYF. The CDR3 DNA reads TGTGCCAGCAGCGGAGAGCCTGGTTTCTACGAGCAGTACTTC.

The V call is TRBV7-9, the J call TRBJ2-7; D gene uncertain. Germline V gene sequence: CDR1 SEHNR, CDR2 FQNEAQ (reference sequence). Trimming stripped 0 bases from V and 3 bases from J, with 9 bases between. The CDR3 extends over 14 amino acids. The CDR3 coding sequence is TGTGCCAGCAGCTTAGCCCGGCAGCACTACGAGCAGTACTTC. Protein product: CASSLARQHYEQYF.

The chain couples TRBV6-5 to TRBJ2-5; 9 nucleotides align to TRBD1. The ends lost 5 bases at V and 4 bases at J; junction bases unmatched: 5. CDR1 is MNHEY and CDR2 is SVGAGI in the germline V gene. CDR3 size: 14 residues. The CDR3 DNA sequence: TGTGCCAGCAGTGACGAGACAGGGGGAGAGACCCAGTACTTC. It codes for CASSDETGGETQYF.

The chain uses TRBV20-1 and TRBJ2-1; D might be TRBD1 or TRBD2, each matching 5 bases. This CDR3 spans 17 amino acids. The V gene's germline CDR1 is DFQATT and CDR2 SNEGSKA (reference sequence). Deletions cut 3 bases from V and 0 bases from J, with 18 bases between. The CDR3 DNA reads as TGCAGTGCTAGGCCCATCGGCAGCGGACACTCCTACAATGAGCAGTTCTTC. Protein: CSARPIGSGHSYNEQFF.

The chain combines TRBV4-2 with TRBJ2-7; TRBD2 agrees at 10 bases. CDR1 LGHNA and CDR2 YNFKEQ come from the germline V gene. J lost 3 bases, V lost 2 bases, and 4 bases had no gene match. The CDR3 extends over 15 amino acids. The CDR3 loop reads CASSQPTSGNYEQYF. The CDR3 region has the DNA TGTGCCAGCAGCCAACCTACTAGCGGGAACTACGAGCAGTACTTC.

The chain joins TRBV27 to TRBJ2-7; 7 bases fit TRBD1. J was trimmed by 3 bases and V by 2 bases; bases with no gene match: 7. The CDR3 loop spans 15 amino acids. Looked up from germline, CDR1 is MNHEY and CDR2 is SMNVEV (reference sequence). The CDR3 region is CASSLIRDRYYEQYF. In nucleotides, the CDR3 is TGTGCCAGCAGTTTAATAAGGGACAGATACTACGAGCAGTACTTC.

The chain employs TRBV9 and TRBJ1-3; D not certain. Germline-derived CDR1 and CDR2 are SGDLS and YYNGEE. Between the trimmed V and J ends, which lost 1 base and 0 bases, there was a span of 5 bases. This CDR3 spans 14 amino acids. CDR3 DNA: TGTGCCAGCAGCGTATCGGTCTCTGGAAACACCATATATTTT. This translates into CASSVSVSGNTIYF.

This chain uses TRBV2 with TRBJ1-1; 8 bases align to TRBD1. The V segment lost 7 bases and the J segment 1 base; nucleotides outside the gene matches: 2. The CDR3 spans 13 residues. Germline V lookup: CDR1 SNHLY, CDR2 FYNNEI. CDR3 region: CASIGTGNTEAFF. The CDR3 bases are TGTGCCAGCATAGGGACAGGGAACACTGAAGCTTTCTTT.

The V and J genes are TRBV29-1 and TRBJ1-1; 8 bases map to TRBD1. CDR3 length: 15 amino acids. CDR1 and CDR2 (germline): SQVTM, ANQGSEA. J lost 3 bases, V lost 7 bases, and 13 bases had no gene match. CDR3 amino acids: CSGASGGVVDTEAFF. The CDR3 bases are TGCAGCGGGGCGTCAGGGGGCGTGGTGGACACTGAAGCTTTCTTT.

This clonotype was found a few times. This chain uses TRBV5-5 with TRBJ2-7, with 10 bases aligning to TRBD1. The V segment lost 4 bases and the J segment 3 bases; nucleotides outside the gene matches: 13. The V gene's germline CDR1 is SGHKS and CDR2 YYEKEE (reference sequence). The CDR3 sequence is 17 residues long. CDR3 sequence: CASSPGPGTGAIYEQYF. CDR3 bases: TGTGCCAGCAGCCCCGGCCCCGGGACAGGGGCCATCTACGAGCAGTACTTC.

This rearrangement joins TRBV29-1 to TRBJ2-7; 9 bases fit TRBD1. This CDR3 spans 14 amino acids. Germline CDR1 is SQVTM and CDR2 is ANQGSEA. The V and J ends lost 7 bases and 1 base, in that order; junction bases with no gene match: 8. CDR3 sequence reads: CSGRGQGSSYEQYF. The CDR3 nucleotides read TGCAGCGGGCGGGGACAGGGTTCGTCCTACGAGCAGTACTTC.

The chain joins TRBV4-2 to TRBJ2-1; tentatively, D is TRBD1 (6 bases). V lost 1 base to trimming and J lost 9 bases, with 10 bases between them. The CDR3 loop spans 13 amino acids. CDR1 is LGHNA and CDR2 is YNFKEQ in the germline V gene. DNA for the CDR3: TGTGCCAGCAGCCAAGTGCGAGGGGGTGAGCAGTTCTTC. Translating it yields CASSQVRGGEQFF.

The chain links TRBV28 to TRBJ2-1, with D perhaps matching TRBD2 (6 bases). The CDR3 has 17 residues. Trimming took 3 bases from V and 0 from J, leaving 15 bases between them. Germline V gene lookup returns CDR1 MDHEN and CDR2 SYDVKM. DNA of the CDR3: TGTGCCAGCAGTTTTTCGACTCAGGGAGGCTCCTACAATGAGCAGTTCTTC. Residues: CASSFSTQGGSYNEQFF.

This chain links TRBV6-1 with TRBJ1-1, with 7 bases matching TRBD1. The CDR3 is 16 amino acids. V shed 6 bases and J 6 bases; nucleotides not matched to a gene: 16. The germline CDR1 and CDR2 sequences are MNHNS and SASEGT. Here the CDR3 reads CASSPIMDRSVAEAFF. DNA for the CDR3: TGTGCCAGCAGCCCCATTATGGACAGGAGCGTGGCTGAAGCTTTCTTT.

The chain couples TRBV28 to TRBJ1-5; TRBD1 might be the D (6 bases). V was pared by 6 bases and J by 6 bases, with 15 bases between. The CDR3 extends over 14 amino acids. Germline V lookup: CDR1 MDHEN, CDR2 SYDVKM. The CDR3 region has the DNA TGTGCCAGCAGCGCCGCGGGGGGCCCTCAGCCCCAGCATTTT. It yields the protein CASSAAGGPQPQHF.

The V and J genes are TRBV27 and TRBJ1-2, with D possibly TRBD1 on 6 matching bases. The CDR3 runs to 15 residues. Trimming took 10 bases from V and 0 from J, leaving 18 bases between them. CDR1 and CDR2 (germline): MNHEY, SMNVEV (reference sequence). The CDR3, as DNA: TGTGCCACCTGGGGGACAAACTTAGCTAACTATGGCTACACCTTC. This sequence encodes CATWGTNLANYGYTF.

V usage is TRBV19 and J usage is TRBJ1-2; 11 bases agree with TRBD1. The germline CDR1 and CDR2 sequences are LNHDA and SQIVND (reference sequence). V was pared by 7 bases and J by 6 bases, with 7 bases of the junction left unmatched. The CDR3 covers 14 residues. The CDR3 here is CASTSPGQGDGYTF. CDR3 sequence (DNA): TGTGCCAGTACAAGCCCGGGACAGGGGGATGGCTACACCTTC.

The sample holds a few counts of this clonotype. The V call is TRBV7-9, the J call TRBJ2-1, with 8 bases lining up with TRBD2. Germline CDR1 SEHNR, CDR2 FQNEAQ (reference sequence). Unmatched junction bases numbered 10, after V lost 1 base and J lost 8 bases. This CDR3 comprises 16 residues. The CDR3 coding sequence is TGTGCCAGCAGCTTAGGTTGGCGCGGGAGGCGGGATGAGCAGTTCTTC. This sequence encodes CASSLGWRGRRDEQFF.

The chain has TRBV7-9 and TRBJ2-1, with 8 positions matching TRBD2. Unmatched junction bases numbered 8, after V lost 1 base and J lost 9 bases. The CDR3 runs to 15 residues. CDR1 SEHNR and CDR2 FQNEAQ come from the germline V gene (reference sequence). CDR3 nucleotide sequence: TGTGCCAGCAGCTTAGTGCGGGAGGAGGTGGGTGAGCAGTTCTTC. Encoded protein: CASSLVREEVGEQFF.

The rearrangement links TRBV30 to TRBJ2-7; TRBD2 matches 10 bases. Germline values: CDR1 GTSNPN, CDR2 SVGIG (reference sequence). V was pared by 5 bases and J by 2 bases, with 6 bases of the junction left unmatched. The CDR3 is 14 residues long. The CDR3 is CAWELAGVPYEQYF. The CDR3 nucleotides read TGTGCCTGGGAGCTAGCGGGAGTACCCTACGAGCAGTACTTC.

The chain couples TRBV28 to TRBJ1-5; D uncertain. Looked up from germline, CDR1 is MDHEN and CDR2 is SYDVKM. The ends were cut back, 1 base at V and 2 bases at J, with 6 bases in the middle. This CDR3 comprises 14 residues. CDR3 coding DNA: TGTGCCAGCAGTTTATCCGGGGGCAATCAGCCCCAGCATTTT. Its protein product is CASSLSGGNQPQHF.

The chain carries TRBV6-5 and TRBJ2-2; 7 nucleotides match TRBD2. This CDR3 is built from 12 residues. Germline CDR1 reads MNHEY; CDR2 reads SVGAGI. CDR3 in amino acids: CASWGGGGELFF. CDR3 bases: TGTGCTTCGTGGGGGGGTGGCGGGGAGCTGTTTTTT.

This rearrangement joins TRBV9 to TRBJ2-5; either TRBD1 or TRBD2 may fit D (5 bases each). In germline, CDR1 is SGDLS, CDR2 YYNGEE. The V end lost 1 base, the J end lost 1 base, and 11 bases lay between the germline ends. This CDR3 has 15 amino acids. The CDR3 loop reads CASSVNGAPQETQYF. The CDR3 DNA is TGTGCCAGCAGCGTAAACGGGGCCCCCCAAGAGACCCAGTACTTC. The entire variable domain, with the rest obtained from reference TRBV9 and TRBJ2-5, is as follows: DSGVTQTPKHLITATGQRVTLRCSPRSGDLSVYWYQQSLDQGLQFLIQYYNGEERAKGNILERFSAQQFPDLHSELNLSSLELGDSALYFCASSVNGAPQETQYFGPGTRLLVL.

The rearrangement uses TRBV29-1 and TRBJ2-1, with 7 bases matching TRBD2. The germline V gene has CDR1 SQVTM and CDR2 ANQGSEA. The CDR3 runs 14 residues. Trimming cost V 8 bases and J 7 bases; bases outside gene matches: 14. The CDR3 loop reads CSTRGGDGGNEQFF. DNA of the CDR3: TGCAGCACCCGTGGGGGGGACGGAGGTAATGAGCAGTTCTTC.

The chain uses TRBV7-2 and TRBJ2-1, with 10 bases fitting TRBD2. V shed 7 bases, J shed 6 bases, and the junction held 9 bases outside the gene matches. Germline CDR1 SGHTA, CDR2 FQGNSA. This CDR3 region has 15 residues. In nucleotides, the CDR3 is TGTGCCAGCATCTCGGGACTAGCGTTATCCAATGAGCAGTTCTTC. This gives the protein CASISGLALSNEQFF.